These 4 T cell receptor beta chains were all obtained from the same sample, sequenced in a study of shared clonotypes between healthy human individuals. The method was immunoSEQ multiplex PCR; TCRdb's version includes in-frame clones alone and lacks a portion of them. Of 650,000 to 700,000 clones in the sample, around 91% were seen once. Material for sequencing was memory CD8+ T cells from PBMCs. Subset noted: CD45RO+ cells pooled with CCR7-negative TemRA cells. These receptors all stem from a man aged 18 to 35 in good health. Some clones in this sample may be carry-over from other donors' samples.

The chain has TRBV28 and TRBJ2-5, with no clear D. V gave up 6 bases and J gave up 9 bases, with 8 bases separating them. The length of the CDR3 is 10 residues. Germline values: CDR1 MDHEN, CDR2 SYDVKM. Here the CDR3 reads CASSNGAQYF. CDR3 nucleotide sequence: TGTGCCAGCAGCAATGGGGCCCAGTACTTC. Drawing the rest from reference TRBV28 and TRBJ2-5, the complete variable domain is DVKVTQSSRYLVKRTGEKVFLECVQDMDHENMFWYRQDPGLGLRLIYFSYDVKMKEKGDIPEGYSVSREKKERFSLILESASTNQTSMYLCASSNGAQYFGPGTRLLVL.

The rearrangement links TRBV7-9 to TRBJ2-7; tentatively, D is TRBD1 or TRBD2 (5 bases each). This CDR3 is 13 amino acids long. V was pared by 5 bases and J by 7 bases, with 15 bases between. Germline V CDR1 and CDR2: SEHNR, FQNEAQ (reference sequence). The DNA of the CDR3 is TGTGCCAGCAGCCGGCGACAGTCGGGGGAGCAGTACTTC. It encodes CASSRRQSGEQYF.

The CDR3 protein is CASSEGRGYEQFF. CDR3 DNA sequence: TGTGCCAGCAGTGAGGGGAGGGGCTATGAGCAGTTCTTC. The V gene is TRBV27, the J gene TRBJ2-1, with 7 positions matching TRBD2. The CDR3 runs to 13 residues. Trimming cost V 5 bases and J 8 bases; bases outside gene matches: 6. Germline loops: CDR1 MNHEY, CDR2 SMNVEV (reference sequence).

This chain links TRBV29-1 with TRBJ2-7; 9 bases line up with TRBD1. The CDR3 contains 13 residues. Germline V lookup: CDR1 SQVTM, CDR2 ANQGSEA. V shed 7 bases and J 3 bases; nucleotides not matched to a gene: 7. The CDR3 region has the DNA TGCAGCGCTACGGGGACAGGGTACTACGAGCAGTACTTC. Its protein is CSATGTGYYEQYF.